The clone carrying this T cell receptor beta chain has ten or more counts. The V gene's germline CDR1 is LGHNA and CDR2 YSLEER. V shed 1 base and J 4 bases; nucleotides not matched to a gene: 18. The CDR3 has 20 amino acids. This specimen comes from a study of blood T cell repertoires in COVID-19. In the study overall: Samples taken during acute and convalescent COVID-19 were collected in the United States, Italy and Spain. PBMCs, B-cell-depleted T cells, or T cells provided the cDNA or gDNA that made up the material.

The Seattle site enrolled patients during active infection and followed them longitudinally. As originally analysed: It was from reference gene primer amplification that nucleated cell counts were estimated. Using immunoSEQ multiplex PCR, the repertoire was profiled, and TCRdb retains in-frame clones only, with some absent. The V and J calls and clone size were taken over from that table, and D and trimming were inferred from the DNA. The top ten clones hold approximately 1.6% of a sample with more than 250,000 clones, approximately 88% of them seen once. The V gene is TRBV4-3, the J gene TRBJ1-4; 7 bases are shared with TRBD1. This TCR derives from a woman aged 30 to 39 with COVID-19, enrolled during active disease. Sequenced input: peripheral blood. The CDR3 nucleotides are TGCGCCAGCAGCCAAGCTACAGGGGTCCCGGTGGACAGTGATAATGAAAAACTGTTTTTT. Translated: CASSQATGVPVDSDNEKLFF.